A single sample gave rise to the 28 T cell receptor beta chains below, sequenced in a study of blood T cell repertoires in COVID-19. The assay was immunoSEQ multiplex PCR, and TCRdb's table has in-frame clones only and misses some. The sample has 350,000 to 500,000 clones, roughly 90% seen once. Material for sequencing was PBMCs or T cells enriched from blood (not recorded which). These receptors came from a woman between 18 and 30 years old who had been exposed to COVID-19.

This chain uses TRBV7-2 with TRBJ2-7, with TRBD1 matching over 8 bases. Trimming took 3 bases from V and 5 from J; bases not matched to a gene: 3. The CDR3 consists of 13 residues. Germline-derived CDR1 and CDR2 are SGHTA and FQGNSA. The CDR3 region has the DNA TGTGCCAGCAGCTTGACAGGGGCGCACGAGCAGTACTTC. This sequence encodes CASSLTGAHEQYF.

The genes are TRBV28 and TRBJ2-7; TRBD1 might be the D (5 bases). The CDR3 spans 14 residues. Looked up from germline, CDR1 is MDHEN and CDR2 is SYDVKM. Trimming removed 5 bases from V and 2 bases from J, with 13 bases in between. This CDR3 is CASSPVWGTYEQYF. DNA of the CDR3: TGTGCCAGCAGTCCCGTCTGGGGCACCTACGAGCAGTACTTC.

The chain carries TRBV10-1 and TRBJ2-1, with 11 bases lining up with TRBD2. The V gene's germline CDR1 is WNHNN and CDR2 SYGVQD (reference sequence). The CDR3 loop spans 19 amino acids. The V segment lost 3 bases and the J segment 3 bases; nucleotides outside the gene matches: 13. CDR3 bases: TGCGCCAGCAGTGATCCGGGGCTAGCGGGAGGCCACTACTACAATGAGCAGTTCTTC. It codes for CASSDPGLAGGHYYNEQFF.

The rearrangement joins TRBV7-9 to TRBJ2-1; the D gene is possibly TRBD1 (5 bases). Trimming stripped 0 bases from V and 5 bases from J, with 17 bases between. CDR3 length: 17 residues. Germline assignment: CDR1 SEHNR and CDR2 FQNEAQ (reference sequence). DNA of the CDR3: TGTGCCAGCAGCTTAGCCCCCGTGGGGCGGTATGACAATGAGCAGTTCTTC. It translates to CASSLAPVGRYDNEQFF.

CDR3 loop: CASNGQGEEKLFF. The DNA of the CDR3 is TGTGCCAGTAATGGACAGGGTGAGGAAAAACTGTTTTTT. V usage is TRBV9 and J usage is TRBJ1-4; 8 bases align to TRBD1. The V gene end was trimmed by 8 bases and the J gene end by 8 bases; junction bases not matched to a gene: 8. Germline assignment: CDR1 SGDLS and CDR2 YYNGEE. The CDR3 is made up of 13 amino acids.

V gene TRBV7-8 combines with J gene TRBJ2-7; weak D call: TRBD2 (6 bases). Germline V gene data show CDR1 as SGHVS and CDR2 as FQNEAQ. V gave up 1 base and J gave up 2 bases, with 15 bases separating them. This CDR3 has 16 amino acids. As DNA, the CDR3 is TGTGCCAGCAGCTTAGGGGCCGGGGGTTTTACCTACGAGCAGTACTTC. Encoded protein: CASSLGAGGFTYEQYF.

This chain connects TRBV7-2 to TRBJ2-5, with a weak D call TRBD1 (5 bases). Looked up from germline, CDR1 is SGHTA and CDR2 is FQGNSA. The CDR3 is made up of 13 amino acids. V lost 3 bases, J lost 5 bases, and 10 bases lay in between. For the CDR3, the DNA is TGTGCCAGCAGCTTGGGGCCCTCGGAGACCCAGTACTTC. This encodes CASSLGPSETQYF. Using reference TRBV7-2 and TRBJ2-5 for the parts outside the CDR3, the full variable domain is GAGVSQSPSNKVTEKGKDVELRCDPISGHTALYWYRQSLGQGLEFLIYFQGNSAPDKSGLPSDRFSAERTGGSVSTLTIQRTQQEDSAVYLCASSLGPSETQYFGPGTRLLVL.

The rearrangement links TRBV7-2 to TRBJ2-1, with TRBD2 identical over 8 bases. The CDR3 has 16 amino acids. Germline-derived CDR1 and CDR2 are SGHTA and FQGNSA. The V and J ends lost 1 base and 3 bases, in that order; junction bases with no gene match: 5. The CDR3 DNA is TGTGCCAGCAGCTTAGGGATCGGGGGGGGCTACAATGAGCAGTTCTTC. Amino acid sequence: CASSLGIGGGYNEQFF. Filled out from reference TRBV7-2 and TRBJ2-1, the complete variable domain reads GAGVSQSPSNKVTEKGKDVELRCDPISGHTALYWYRQSLGQGLEFLIYFQGNSAPDKSGLPSDRFSAERTGGSVSTLTIQRTQQEDSAVYLCASSLGIGGGYNEQFFGPGTRLTVL.

This clone was seen more than once but under ten times. This chain joins TRBV6-4 and TRBJ1-6; 7 bases agree with TRBD1. CDR1 MRHNA and CDR2 SNTAGT come from the germline V gene. The CDR3 covers 14 residues. The junction had 0 bases not matched to a gene; V was cut back by 0 bases and J by 7 bases. This CDR3 is CASSDSTGNSPLHF. In DNA, the CDR3 is TGTGCCAGCAGTGACTCGACAGGGAATTCACCCCTCCACTTT.

The chain uses TRBV3-1 (or the pseudogene TRBV3-2) and TRBJ2-7; TRBD1 aligns across 8 bases. The length of the CDR3 is 20 residues. Germline CDR1 reads LGHDT; CDR2 reads YNNKEL (reference sequence). The V gene end was trimmed by 1 base and the J gene end by 3 bases; junction bases not matched to a gene: 20. In nucleotides, the CDR3 is TGTGCCAGCAGCCAAGTTTTACCAGGAAAGCCGGACAGGGAGGTCTACGAGCAGTACTTC. This sequence encodes CASSQVLPGKPDREVYEQYF.

This clone was seen only a few times. The chain has TRBV3-1 (or the pseudogene TRBV3-2) and TRBJ1-6; 8 bases match TRBD1. CDR1 is LGHDT, CDR2 YNNKEL, per germline (reference sequence). The CDR3 is 16 amino acids. V shed 4 bases and J 5 bases; nucleotides not matched to a gene: 7. CDR3 protein: CASSPQDRVNNSPLHF. The CDR3 DNA reads TGTGCCAGCAGCCCTCAGGACAGGGTGAATAATTCACCCCTCCACTTT.

The chain uses TRBV19 and TRBJ1-2; D is unresolved. Trimming stripped 1 base from V and 5 bases from J, with 17 bases between. Germline V gene sequence: CDR1 LNHDA, CDR2 SQIVND (reference sequence). This CDR3 contains 16 residues. The chain's CDR3 is CASSIGYALMVYGYTF. The CDR3 nucleotides read TGTGCCAGTAGTATAGGATATGCACTGATGGTTTATGGCTACACCTTC.

The gene calls are TRBV7-9 and TRBJ2-7; TRBD2 might be the D (6 bases). Germline CDR1 SEHNR, CDR2 FQNEAQ (reference sequence). V was trimmed by 5 bases and J by 1 base, leaving 18 bases between them. The CDR3 spans 16 residues. CDR3 nucleotides: TGTGCCAGCAGCCGGGACTTTTTTCACAGTTCCTACGAGCAGTACTTC. It is translated as CASSRDFFHSSYEQYF.

The genes are TRBV28 and TRBJ1-1; the D is unclear. V dropped 5 bases and J dropped 7 bases, with 23 bases sitting between them. The CDR3 runs 16 residues. Germline CDR1 reads MDHEN; CDR2 reads SYDVKM. CDR3 loop: CASSITSSGGRGEAFF. CDR3 nucleotides: TGTGCCAGCAGTATTACATCCAGCGGAGGTCGTGGTGAAGCTTTCTTT.

This sequence joins TRBV2 and TRBJ2-2; 9 nucleotides line up with TRBD2. Per the germline V gene, CDR1 is SNHLY and CDR2 is FYNNEI. The CDR3 is made up of 15 amino acids. V dropped 2 bases and J dropped 3; count of bases not matched to a gene: 1. The CDR3 nucleotides are TGTGCCAGCAGTGAAAGCGGGAGGTACACCGGGGAGCTGTTTTTT. Amino acids: CASSESGRYTGELFF.

The V call is TRBV7-9, the J call TRBJ2-5; 10 bases line up with TRBD1. CDR1 and CDR2 (germline): SEHNR, FQNEAQ (reference sequence). V was clipped by 9 bases and J by 2 bases; unmatched bases: 3. The CDR3 length is 13 residues. CDR3: CASEDRGQETQYF. The CDR3 DNA reads as TGTGCCAGTGAGGACAGGGGGCAAGAGACCCAGTACTTC. The variable domain in full, with the rest retrieved from reference TRBV7-9 and TRBJ2-5, is DTGVSQNPRHKITKRGQNVTFRCDPISEHNRLYWYRQTLGQGPEFLTYFQNEAQLEKSRLLSDRFSAERPKGSFSTLEIQRTEQGDSAMYLCASEDRGQETQYFGPGTRLLVL.

This chain uses TRBV10-2 with TRBJ1-1; D is ambiguous. V lost 2 bases to trimming and J lost 1 base, with 11 bases between them. The CDR3 has 15 amino acids. Germline-derived CDR1 and CDR2 are WSHSY and SAAADI. The CDR3 reads CASSEIKGENTEAFF. The CDR3 nucleotides read TGCGCCAGCAGTGAGATAAAGGGAGAGAACACTGAAGCTTTCTTT.

The chain joins TRBV13 to TRBJ2-1; 15 bases fit TRBD2. The CDR3 spans 16 residues. The germline V gene encodes CDR1 PRHDT and CDR2 FYEKMQ (reference sequence). Trimming at V came to 5 bases and at J to 7 bases, leaving 6 bases not matched to a gene. The CDR3: CASSRRGLAGGNEQFF. CDR3 sequence (DNA): TGTGCCAGCAGCCGGAGGGGACTAGCGGGAGGAAATGAGCAGTTCTTC.

The chain recombines TRBV6-5 with TRBJ2-1; D possibly corresponds to TRBD1 (5 bases). The V and J ends lost 6 bases and 9 bases respectively, with 15 bases between them. The CDR3 has 13 residues. In germline, CDR1 is MNHEY, CDR2 SVGAGI. The CDR3: CASRDTRSGEQFF. The CDR3 coding sequence is TGTGCCAGCAGGGACACCCGGAGTGGTGAGCAGTTCTTC.

This chain links TRBV6-4 with TRBJ1-6; D unclear. This CDR3 has 13 residues. Germline V lookup: CDR1 MRHNA, CDR2 SNTAGT. V lost 2 bases, J lost 10 bases, and 9 bases lay in between. The CDR3 is CASSDAGGSPLHF. CDR3 DNA: TGTGCCAGCAGTGACGCGGGCGGGTCACCCCTCCACTTT.

Only one count was recorded for this clone. This chain joins TRBV6-2 or TRBV6-3 and TRBJ1-1; D possibly corresponds to TRBD1 (6 bases). Trimming took off 5 bases at V and 3 bases at J, with 22 bases between the two ends. CDR1 is MNHEY and CDR2 is SVGEGT in the germline V gene. CDR3 length equals 17 residues. DNA for the CDR3: TGTGCCAGCAGTGGGAGTCGGGGGGCCTCAGTGCACACTGAAGCTTTCTTT. As protein: CASSGSRGASVHTEAFF.

J is TRBJ2-7 and V is TRBV30; D may be TRBD1 (5 bases). Germline CDR1 is GTSNPN and CDR2 is SVGIG (reference sequence). V shed 4 bases and J shed 6 bases, with 16 bases lying between them. The CDR3 spans 13 residues. The CDR3 nucleotides read TGTGCCTGGAATTATCGGACATCGGGCGAGCAGTACTTC. Its protein product is CAWNYRTSGEQYF.

This chain uses TRBV19 with TRBJ1-6, with 10 bases matching TRBD1. The V and J ends lost 1 base and 3 bases, in that order; junction bases with no gene match: 21. The germline CDR1 and CDR2 sequences are LNHDA and SQIVND (reference sequence). This CDR3 is built from 23 residues. As DNA, the CDR3 is TGTGCCAGTAGTATAGTTAGGGACAGGGGCCCAATAATACCGCCTATCTATAATTCACCCCTCCACTTT. As protein: CASSIVRDRGPIIPPIYNSPLHF.

The V and J genes are TRBV7-6 and TRBJ1-5, with TRBD1 matching 8 bases. From germline, CDR1 is SGHVS and CDR2 FNYEAQ. With 5 bases clipped from V and 7 bases from J, the junction kept 16 bases outside the gene matches. CDR3 length equals 17 residues. As DNA, the CDR3 is TGTGCCAGCAGCCCCCTTAGGGAGGCAGGGGGCCTCCAGCCCCAGCATTTT. The encoded protein is CASSPLREAGGLQPQHF.

The V and J genes are TRBV18 and TRBJ2-7, with D possibly being TRBD1 (5 bases). Trimming pared 1 base from V and 3 bases from J, leaving 7 bases between. The germline V gene has CDR1 KGHSH and CDR2 LQKENI. CDR3 length equals 13 residues. The CDR3 DNA is TGTGCCAGCTCACCACGACAGCTCTACGAGCAGTACTTC. Its protein is CASSPRQLYEQYF.

The chain combines TRBV6-5 with TRBJ1-6; no definite D call. The CDR3 spans 16 residues. The ends were cut back, 3 bases at V and 0 bases at J, with 9 bases in the middle. Germline V lookup: CDR1 MNHEY, CDR2 SVGAGI. The CDR3 coding sequence is TGTGCCAGCAGTTATTTCGGTAGCTCCTATAATTCACCCCTCCACTTT. Its translation is CASSYFGSSYNSPLHF.

This clone was recorded only once. The chain is built from TRBV6-4 and TRBJ2-2; D is unclear. From germline, CDR1 is MRHNA and CDR2 SNTAGT. Trimming stripped 4 bases from V and 1 base from J, with 4 bases between. The CDR3 is 13 residues long. The CDR3 loop is CASSGGNTGELFF. CDR3 sequence (DNA): TGTGCCAGCAGTGGAGGGAACACCGGGGAGCTGTTTTTT.

V is TRBV27 and J is TRBJ1-5; 10 bases align to TRBD1. V was clipped by 3 bases and J by 0 bases; unmatched bases: 11. Germline V gene lookup returns CDR1 MNHEY and CDR2 SMNVEV (reference sequence). This CDR3 has 19 amino acids. This CDR3 is CASSFSGTGAFYSNQPQHF. In nucleotides, the CDR3 is TGTGCCAGCAGTTTCTCCGGGACAGGGGCCTTTTATAGCAATCAGCCCCAGCATTTT.